The 16 T cell receptor beta chains reported below all come from one sample, sequenced in a study of blood T cell repertoires in COVID-19. Profiling relied on immunoSEQ multiplex PCR, and the TCRdb table lists in-frame clones only, not all of them. The table has approximately 100,000 clones, 70% to 85% seen once. The sequencing input was peripheral blood. All receptors come from a man between 65 and 85 years old with acute or convalescent COVID-19.

The chain couples TRBV18 to TRBJ1-5; maybe TRBD1 (5 bases). CDR3 length: 16 residues. Trimming cost V 3 bases and J 5 bases, with 17 bases left between them. Looked up from germline, CDR1 is KGHSH and CDR2 is LQKENI. The CDR3 loop is CASSPPGRGRDQPQHF. The CDR3 DNA is TGTGCCAGCTCACCCCCGGGGCGGGGGAGAGATCAGCCCCAGCATTTT.

This clone was seen only a few times. The chain recombines TRBV10-3 with TRBJ1-1; 8 bases agree with TRBD1. After removal of 10 bases from V and 7 bases from J, the junction contained 5 bases not matched to a gene. The CDR3 spans 11 residues. Germline CDR1 reads ENHRY; CDR2 reads SYGVKD. The CDR3 is CATGTGLEAFF. DNA of the CDR3: TGTGCCACCGGGACAGGTCTTGAAGCTTTCTTT.

V usage is TRBV5-1 and J usage is TRBJ2-7; no reliable D call. CDR1 SGHRS and CDR2 YFSETQ come from the germline V gene. V shed 4 bases and J shed 3 bases, with 11 bases lying between them. The CDR3 loop spans 13 amino acids. DNA for the CDR3: TGCGCCAGCAGCATGGCCCGTAACTACGAGCAGTACTTC. This translates into CASSMARNYEQYF.

This clone was seen only once. The rearrangement uses TRBV28 and TRBJ2-1; D might be TRBD1 (6 bases). V lost 3 bases, J lost 12 bases, and 21 bases lay in between. The CDR3 length is 15 residues. In germline, CDR1 is MDHEN, CDR2 SYDVKM. The CDR3 DNA is TGTGCCAGCAGTTTCGATTTGGGACACTACACTGGGCAGTTCTTC. Translated, it gives CASSFDLGHYTGQFF.

This chain connects TRBV5-5 to TRBJ1-5, with 9 bases aligning to TRBD1. Germline-derived CDR1 and CDR2 are SGHKS and YYEKEE (reference sequence). This CDR3 spans 15 amino acids. The ends lost 4 bases at V and 2 bases at J; junction bases unmatched: 4. The CDR3 spells CASSPWTGGNQPQHF. The CDR3 DNA is TGTGCCAGCAGCCCCTGGACAGGGGGCAATCAGCCCCAGCATTTT.

This rearrangement joins TRBV7-9 to TRBJ2-5; D is uncertain. The CDR3 is 13 residues long. Germline V gene data show CDR1 as SEHNR and CDR2 as FQNEAQ (reference sequence). V lost 5 bases and J 5 bases, leaving 12 bases between the germline ends. This chain's CDR3 is CASSPAARETQYF. The CDR3, as DNA: TGTGCCAGCAGCCCCGCGGCCCGGGAGACCCAGTACTTC.

Points on this clone: This specimen includes other DNA sequences encoding the same CDR3. The chain uses TRBV5-1 and TRBJ1-6, with 9 bases aligning to TRBD1. After removal of 0 bases from V and 7 bases from J, the junction contained 2 bases not matched to a gene. The CDR3 sequence is 15 residues long. CDR1 is SGHRS and CDR2 is YFSETQ in the germline V gene. The DNA for the CDR3 is TGCGCCAGCAGCTTGGCGGGACAGGGAAATTCACCCCTCCACTTT. It translates to CASSLAGQGNSPLHF.

In this sample, this clone turned up once. The V call is TRBV19, the J call TRBJ1-1; TRBD1 agrees at 8 bases. Per germline, CDR1 LNHDA and CDR2 SQIVND (reference sequence). The ends lost 4 bases at V and 2 bases at J; junction bases unmatched: 12. CDR3 size: 17 residues. The CDR3 region is CASSTSQGGLVNTEAFF. CDR3 coding DNA: TGTGCCAGTAGTACATCACAGGGGGGTTTGGTCAACACTGAAGCTTTCTTT.

This chain uses TRBV7-9 with TRBJ1-4; TRBD1 agrees at 7 bases. Germline CDR1 reads SEHNR; CDR2 reads FQNEAQ (reference sequence). The CDR3 has 15 residues. V lost 4 bases to trimming and J lost 7 bases; unmatched junction nucleotides: 9. Written as DNA, the CDR3 is TGTGCCAGCAGCTCTGGTGGGACAGCAGCTGAAAAACTGTTTTTT. It encodes CASSSGGTAAEKLFF.

The genes are TRBV5-4 and TRBJ1-4; 7 nucleotides agree with TRBD1. The CDR3 sequence is 14 residues long. Trimming took 4 bases from V and 8 from J; bases not matched to a gene: 8. Germline-derived CDR1 and CDR2 are SGHNT and YYREEE (reference sequence). CDR3 coding DNA: TGTGCCAGCAGCCGGCGTACAGGGGAGGAAAAACTGTTTTTT. It encodes CASSRRTGEEKLFF.

The rearrangement joins TRBV11-2 to TRBJ2-7, with TRBD2 matching 7 bases. The CDR3 is made up of 17 amino acids. V lost 0 bases, J lost 3 bases, and 11 bases stayed unmatched. Germline loops: CDR1 SGHAT, CDR2 FQNNGV. CDR3 residues: CASSLDSRRGGSYEQYF. The CDR3 nucleotides read TGTGCCAGCAGCTTAGATTCTCGGAGGGGCGGGAGCTACGAGCAGTACTTC.

This clone was seen once. The chain employs TRBV28 and TRBJ1-4; D is possibly TRBD1 (6 bases). The CDR3 sequence is 16 residues long. The germline CDR1 and CDR2 sequences are MDHEN and SYDVKM. Between the trimmed V and J ends, which lost 5 bases and 6 bases, there was a span of 19 bases. CDR3 DNA sequence: TGTGCCAGCAGTAAAGAAATGGGGGCGAGGGATGAAAAACTGTTTTTT. Its translation: CASSKEMGARDEKLFF.

The chain combines TRBV18 with TRBJ2-5; no reliable D call. The CDR3 contains 13 residues. Deletions cut 7 bases from V and 1 base from J, with 10 bases between. In germline, CDR1 is KGHSH, CDR2 LQKENI. CDR3 DNA: TGTGCCAGCTTCTCAACAATCCAAGAGACCCAGTACTTC. It yields the protein CASFSTIQETQYF.

The V call is TRBV7-8, the J call TRBJ1-2; D not resolved. This CDR3 comprises 15 residues. The V gene's germline CDR1 is SGHVS and CDR2 FQNEAQ. Trimming took off 2 bases at V and 4 bases at J, with 14 bases between the two ends. The CDR3 DNA reads as TGTGCCAGCAGCTTAACAACGGCGGGCGGCTATGGCTACACCTTC. Translation: CASSLTTAGGYGYTF.

The V call is TRBV2, the J call TRBJ1-1; 10 nucleotides agree with TRBD1. V was clipped by 7 bases and J by 4 bases; unmatched bases: 3. CDR3 length equals 13 residues. The germline gives CDR1 SNHLY, CDR2 FYNNEI. DNA of the CDR3: TGTGCCAGCATGGGGGACAGGGGCACTGAAGCTTTCTTT. Translation: CASMGDRGTEAFF.

The rearrangement joins TRBV5-1 to TRBJ1-6; D unresolved. This CDR3 is built from 15 residues. V lost 4 bases, J lost 5 bases, and 13 bases lay in between. Germline assignment: CDR1 SGHRS and CDR2 YFSETQ. This CDR3 is CASSRGEPNNSPLHF. In DNA, the CDR3 is TGCGCCAGCAGCAGAGGAGAGCCTAATAATTCACCCCTCCACTTT.